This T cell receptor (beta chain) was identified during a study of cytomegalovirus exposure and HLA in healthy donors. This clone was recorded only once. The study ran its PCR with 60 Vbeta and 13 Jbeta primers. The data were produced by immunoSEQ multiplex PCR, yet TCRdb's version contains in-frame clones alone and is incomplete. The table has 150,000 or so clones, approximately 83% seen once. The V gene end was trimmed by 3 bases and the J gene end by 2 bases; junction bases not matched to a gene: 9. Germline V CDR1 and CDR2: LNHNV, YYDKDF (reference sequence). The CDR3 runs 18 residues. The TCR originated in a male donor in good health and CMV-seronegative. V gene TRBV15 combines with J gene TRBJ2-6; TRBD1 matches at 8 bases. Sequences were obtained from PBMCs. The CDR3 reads CATSRSGGQEPGANVLTF. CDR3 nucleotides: TGTGCCACCAGCAGGTCAGGGGGCCAAGAGCCTGGGGCCAACGTCCTGACTTTC.